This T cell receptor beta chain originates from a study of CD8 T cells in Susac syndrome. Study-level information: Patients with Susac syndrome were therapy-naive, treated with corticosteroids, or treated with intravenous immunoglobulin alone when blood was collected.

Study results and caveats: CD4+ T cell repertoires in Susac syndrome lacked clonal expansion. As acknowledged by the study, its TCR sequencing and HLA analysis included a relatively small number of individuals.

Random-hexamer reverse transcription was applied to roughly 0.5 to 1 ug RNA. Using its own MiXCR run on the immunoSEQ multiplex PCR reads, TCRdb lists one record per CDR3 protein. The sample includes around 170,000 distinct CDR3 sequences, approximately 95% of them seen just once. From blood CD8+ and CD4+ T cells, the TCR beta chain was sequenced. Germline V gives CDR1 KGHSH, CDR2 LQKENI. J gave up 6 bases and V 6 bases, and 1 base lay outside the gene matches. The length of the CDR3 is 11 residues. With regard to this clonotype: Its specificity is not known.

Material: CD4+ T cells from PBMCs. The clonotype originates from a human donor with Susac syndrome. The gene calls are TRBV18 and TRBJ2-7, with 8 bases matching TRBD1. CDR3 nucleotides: TGTGCCAGCTCCGGACAGGGCGAGCAGTACTTC. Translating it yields CASSGQGEQYF.